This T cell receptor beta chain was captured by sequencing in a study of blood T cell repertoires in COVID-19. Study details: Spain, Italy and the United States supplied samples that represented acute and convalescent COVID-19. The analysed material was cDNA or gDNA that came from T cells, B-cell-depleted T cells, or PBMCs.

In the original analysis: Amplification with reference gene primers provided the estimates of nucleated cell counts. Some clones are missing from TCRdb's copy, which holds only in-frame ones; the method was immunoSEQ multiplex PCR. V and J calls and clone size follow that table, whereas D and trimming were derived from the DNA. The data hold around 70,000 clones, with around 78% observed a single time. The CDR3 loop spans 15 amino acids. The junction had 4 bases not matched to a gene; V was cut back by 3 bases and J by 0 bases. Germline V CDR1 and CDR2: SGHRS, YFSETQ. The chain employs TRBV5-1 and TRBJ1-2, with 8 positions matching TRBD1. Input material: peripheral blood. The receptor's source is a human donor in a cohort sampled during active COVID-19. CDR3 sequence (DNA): TGCGCCAGCAGCTACGGACAGGGAGCTAACTATGGCTACACCTTC. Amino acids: CASSYGQGANYGYTF.